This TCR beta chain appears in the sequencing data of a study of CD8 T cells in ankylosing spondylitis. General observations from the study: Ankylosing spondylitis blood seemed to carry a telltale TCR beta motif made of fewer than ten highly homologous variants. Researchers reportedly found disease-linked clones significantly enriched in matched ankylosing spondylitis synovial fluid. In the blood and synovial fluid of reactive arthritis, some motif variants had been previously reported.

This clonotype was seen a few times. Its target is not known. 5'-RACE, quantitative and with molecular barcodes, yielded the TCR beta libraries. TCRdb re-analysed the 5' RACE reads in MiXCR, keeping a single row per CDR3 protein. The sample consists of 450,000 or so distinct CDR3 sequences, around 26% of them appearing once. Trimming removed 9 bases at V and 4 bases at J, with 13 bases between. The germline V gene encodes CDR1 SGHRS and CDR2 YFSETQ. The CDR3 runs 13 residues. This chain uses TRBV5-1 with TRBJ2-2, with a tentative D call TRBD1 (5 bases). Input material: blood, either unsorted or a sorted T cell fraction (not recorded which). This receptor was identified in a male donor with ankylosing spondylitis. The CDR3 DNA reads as TGCGCCATCCGTACAGGCGGCACCGGGGAGCTGTTTTTT. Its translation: CAIRTGGTGELFF.